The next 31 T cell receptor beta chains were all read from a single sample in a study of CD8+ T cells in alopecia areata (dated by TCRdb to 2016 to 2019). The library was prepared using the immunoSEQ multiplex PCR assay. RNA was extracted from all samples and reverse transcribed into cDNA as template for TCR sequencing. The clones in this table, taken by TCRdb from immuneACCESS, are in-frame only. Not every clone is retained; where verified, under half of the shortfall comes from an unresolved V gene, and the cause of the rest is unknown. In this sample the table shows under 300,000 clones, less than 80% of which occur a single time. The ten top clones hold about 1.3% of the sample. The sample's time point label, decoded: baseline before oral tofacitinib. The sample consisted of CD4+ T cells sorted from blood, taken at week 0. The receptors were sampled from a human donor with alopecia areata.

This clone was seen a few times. The CDR3 here is CASSLDITEAFF. The DNA of the CDR3 is TGTGCCAGCAGCTTAGACATCACTGAAGCTTTCTTT. The rearrangement uses TRBV7-9 and TRBJ1-1, with D unresolved. Trimming took 1 base from V and 4 from J, leaving 4 bases between them. The V gene's germline CDR1 is SEHNR and CDR2 FQNEAQ (reference sequence). This CDR3 has 12 amino acids. The full variable domain, its missing parts supplied by reference TRBV7-9 and TRBJ1-1, is DTGVSQNPRHKITKRGQNVTFRCDPISEHNRLYWYRQTLGQGPEFLTYFQNEAQLEKSRLLSDRFSAERPKGSFSTLEIQRTEQGDSAMYLCASSLDITEAFFGQGTRLTVV.

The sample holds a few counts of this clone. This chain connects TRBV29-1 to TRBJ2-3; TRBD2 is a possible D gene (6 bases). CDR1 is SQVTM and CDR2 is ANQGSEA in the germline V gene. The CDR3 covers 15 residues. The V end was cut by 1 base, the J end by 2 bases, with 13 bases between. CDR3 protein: CSVEVGGSFTDTQYF. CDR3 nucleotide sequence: TGCAGCGTTGAAGTCGGGGGATCCTTCACAGATACGCAGTATTTT.

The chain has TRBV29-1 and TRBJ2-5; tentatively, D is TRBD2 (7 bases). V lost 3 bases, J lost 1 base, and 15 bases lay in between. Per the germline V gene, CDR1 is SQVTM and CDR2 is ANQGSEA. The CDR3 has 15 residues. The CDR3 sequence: CSVEGLGGPQETQYF. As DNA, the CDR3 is TGCAGCGTTGAGGGGCTGGGGGGGCCCCAAGAGACCCAGTACTTC.

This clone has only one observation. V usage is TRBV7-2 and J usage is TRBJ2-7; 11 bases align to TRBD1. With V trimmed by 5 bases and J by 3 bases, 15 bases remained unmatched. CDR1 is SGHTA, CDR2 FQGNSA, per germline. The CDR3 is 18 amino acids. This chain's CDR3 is CASSPGQGAYFVVYEQYF. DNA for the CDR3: TGTGCCAGCAGCCCAGGACAGGGGGCCTACTTCGTGGTCTACGAGCAGTACTTC.

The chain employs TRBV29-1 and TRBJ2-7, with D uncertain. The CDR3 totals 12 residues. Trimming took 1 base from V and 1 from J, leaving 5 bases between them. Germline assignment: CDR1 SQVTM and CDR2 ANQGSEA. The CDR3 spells CSVEGSSYEQYF. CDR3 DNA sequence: TGCAGCGTTGAAGGGTCTTCCTACGAGCAGTACTTC.

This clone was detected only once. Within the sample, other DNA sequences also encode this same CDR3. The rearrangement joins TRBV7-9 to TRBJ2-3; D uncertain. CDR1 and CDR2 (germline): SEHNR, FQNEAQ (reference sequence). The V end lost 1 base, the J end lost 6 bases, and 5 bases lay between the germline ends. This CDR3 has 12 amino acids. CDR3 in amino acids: CASSLDTDTQYF. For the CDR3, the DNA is TGTGCCAGCAGCTTAGATACGGATACGCAGTATTTT.

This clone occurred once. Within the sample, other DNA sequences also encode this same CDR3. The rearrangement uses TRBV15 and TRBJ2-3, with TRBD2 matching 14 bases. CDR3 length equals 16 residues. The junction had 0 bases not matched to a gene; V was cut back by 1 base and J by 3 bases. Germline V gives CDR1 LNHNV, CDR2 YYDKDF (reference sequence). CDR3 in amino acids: CATSRGTSGGTDTQYF. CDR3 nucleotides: TGTGCCACCAGCAGAGGGACTAGCGGGGGGACAGATACGCAGTATTTT.

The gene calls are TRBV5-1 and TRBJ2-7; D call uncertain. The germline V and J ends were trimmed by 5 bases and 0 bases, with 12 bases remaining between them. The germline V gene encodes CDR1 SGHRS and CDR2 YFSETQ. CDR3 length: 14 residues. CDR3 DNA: TGCGCCAGCAGTTCACGGATCTTCTCCTACGAGCAGTACTTC. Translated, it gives CASSSRIFSYEQYF. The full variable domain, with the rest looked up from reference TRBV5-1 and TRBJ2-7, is KAGVTQTPRYLIKTRGQQVTLSCSPISGHRSVSWYQQTPGQGLQFLFEYFSETQRNKGNFPGRFSGRQFSNSRSEMNVSTLELGDSALYLCASSSRIFSYEQYFGPGTRLTVT.

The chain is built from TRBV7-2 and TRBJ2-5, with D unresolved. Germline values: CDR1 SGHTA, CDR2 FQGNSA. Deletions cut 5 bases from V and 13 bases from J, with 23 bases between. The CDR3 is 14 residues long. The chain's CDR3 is CASSAGSPPRSPYF. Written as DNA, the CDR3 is TGTGCCAGCAGCGCCGGGTCTCCCCCACGTTCTCCGTACTTC. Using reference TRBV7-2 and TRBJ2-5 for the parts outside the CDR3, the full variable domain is GAGVSQSPSNKVTEKGKDVELRCDPISGHTALYWYRQSLGQGLEFLIYFQGNSAPDKSGLPSDRFSAERTGGSVSTLTIQRTQQEDSAVYLCASSAGSPPRSPYFGPGTRLLVL.

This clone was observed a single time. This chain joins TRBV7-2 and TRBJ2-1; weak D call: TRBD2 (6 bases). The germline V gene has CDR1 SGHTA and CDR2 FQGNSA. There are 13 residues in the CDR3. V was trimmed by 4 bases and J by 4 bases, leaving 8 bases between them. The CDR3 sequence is CASSWDWYNEQFF. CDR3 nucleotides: TGTGCCAGCAGCTGGGACTGGTACAATGAGCAGTTCTTC.

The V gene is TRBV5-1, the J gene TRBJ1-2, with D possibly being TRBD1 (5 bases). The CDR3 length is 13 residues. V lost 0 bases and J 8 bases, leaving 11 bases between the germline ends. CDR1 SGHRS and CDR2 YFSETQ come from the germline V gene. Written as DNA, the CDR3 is TGCGCCAGCAGCTTGGGAGGGGATGGAGGCTACACCTTC. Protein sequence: CASSLGGDGGYTF.

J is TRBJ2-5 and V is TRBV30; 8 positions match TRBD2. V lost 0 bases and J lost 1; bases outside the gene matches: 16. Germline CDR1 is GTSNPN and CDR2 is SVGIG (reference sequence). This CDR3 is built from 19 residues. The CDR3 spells CAWSVPSIRQRGFQETQYF. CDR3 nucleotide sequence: TGTGCCTGGAGTGTACCGAGCATTAGGCAGCGGGGGTTCCAAGAGACCCAGTACTTC.

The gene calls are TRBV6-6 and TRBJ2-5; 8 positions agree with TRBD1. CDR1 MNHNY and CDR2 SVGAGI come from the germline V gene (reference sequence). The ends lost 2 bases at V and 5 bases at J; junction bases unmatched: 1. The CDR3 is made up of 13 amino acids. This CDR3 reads CASSYDRGETQYF. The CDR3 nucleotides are TGTGCCAGCAGTTACGACAGGGGTGAGACCCAGTACTTC.

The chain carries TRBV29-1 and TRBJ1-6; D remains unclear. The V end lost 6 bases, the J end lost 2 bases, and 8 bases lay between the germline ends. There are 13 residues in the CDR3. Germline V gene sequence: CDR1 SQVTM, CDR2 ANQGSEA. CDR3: CSVQNTYNSPLHF. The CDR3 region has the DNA TGCAGCGTCCAGAATACCTATAATTCACCCCTCCACTTT. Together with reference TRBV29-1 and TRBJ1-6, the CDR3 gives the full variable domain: SAVISQKPSRDICQRGTSLTIQCQVDSQVTMMFWYRQQPGQSLTLIATANQGSEATYESGFVIDKFPISRPNLTFSTLTVSNMSPEDSSIYLCSVQNTYNSPLHFGNGTRLTVT.

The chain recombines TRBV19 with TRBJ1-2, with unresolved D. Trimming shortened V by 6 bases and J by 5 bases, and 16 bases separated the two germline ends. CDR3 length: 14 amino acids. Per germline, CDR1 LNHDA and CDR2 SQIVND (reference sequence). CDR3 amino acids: CASRAPGRIYGYTF. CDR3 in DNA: TGTGCCAGTAGAGCACCCGGACGGATATATGGCTACACCTTC. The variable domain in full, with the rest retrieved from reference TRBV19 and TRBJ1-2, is DGGITQSPKYLFRKEGQNVTLSCEQNLNHDAMYWYRQDPGQGLRLIYYSQIVNDFQKGDIAEGYSVSREKKESFPLTVTSAQKNPTAFYLCASRAPGRIYGYTFGSGTRLTVV.

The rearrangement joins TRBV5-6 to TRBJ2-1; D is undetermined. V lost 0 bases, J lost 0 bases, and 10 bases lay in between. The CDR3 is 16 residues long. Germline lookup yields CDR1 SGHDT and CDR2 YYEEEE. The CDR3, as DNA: TGTGCCAGCAGCTTGGCGAGACTCCACTCCTACAATGAGCAGTTCTTC. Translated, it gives CASSLARLHSYNEQFF.

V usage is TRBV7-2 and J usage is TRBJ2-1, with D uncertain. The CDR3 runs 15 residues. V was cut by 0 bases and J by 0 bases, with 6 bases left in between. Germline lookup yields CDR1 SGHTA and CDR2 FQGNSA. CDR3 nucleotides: TGTGCCAGCAGCTTAGCGGTAGGCTCCTACAATGAGCAGTTCTTC. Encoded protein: CASSLAVGSYNEQFF.

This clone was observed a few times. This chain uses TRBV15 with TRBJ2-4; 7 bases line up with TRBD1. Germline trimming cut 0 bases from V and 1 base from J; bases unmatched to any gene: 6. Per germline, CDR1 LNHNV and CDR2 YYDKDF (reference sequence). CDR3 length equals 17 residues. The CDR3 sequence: CATSRDLGGSAKNIQYF. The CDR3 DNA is TGTGCCACCAGCAGAGATCTAGGGGGCTCGGCCAAAAACATTCAGTACTTC.

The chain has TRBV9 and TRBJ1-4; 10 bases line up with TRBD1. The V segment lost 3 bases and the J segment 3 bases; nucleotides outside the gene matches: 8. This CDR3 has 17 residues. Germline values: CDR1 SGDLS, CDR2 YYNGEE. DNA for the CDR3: TGTGCCAGCAGCGCGACGGGACAGGGGCTGTCTAATGAAAAACTGTTTTTT. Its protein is CASSATGQGLSNEKLFF.

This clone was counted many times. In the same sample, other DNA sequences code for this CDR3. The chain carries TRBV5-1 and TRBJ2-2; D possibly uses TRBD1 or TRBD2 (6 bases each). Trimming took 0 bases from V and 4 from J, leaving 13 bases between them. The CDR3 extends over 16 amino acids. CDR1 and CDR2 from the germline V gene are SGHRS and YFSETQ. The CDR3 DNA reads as TGCGCCAGCAGCTTGGACGGGGGCGCGAGCACCGGGGAGCTGTTTTTT. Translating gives CASSLDGGASTGELFF. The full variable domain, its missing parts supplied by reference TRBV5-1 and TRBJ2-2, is KAGVTQTPRYLIKTRGQQVTLSCSPISGHRSVSWYQQTPGQGLQFLFEYFSETQRNKGNFPGRFSGRQFSNSRSEMNVSTLELGDSALYLCASSLDGGASTGELFFGEGSRLTVL.

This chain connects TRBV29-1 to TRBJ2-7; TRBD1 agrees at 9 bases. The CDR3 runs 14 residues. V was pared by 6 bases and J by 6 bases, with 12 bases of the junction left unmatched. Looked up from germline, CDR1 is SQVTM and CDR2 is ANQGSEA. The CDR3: CSVTKGTGSGEQYF. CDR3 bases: TGCAGCGTAACCAAAGGGACAGGGTCAGGCGAGCAGTACTTC.

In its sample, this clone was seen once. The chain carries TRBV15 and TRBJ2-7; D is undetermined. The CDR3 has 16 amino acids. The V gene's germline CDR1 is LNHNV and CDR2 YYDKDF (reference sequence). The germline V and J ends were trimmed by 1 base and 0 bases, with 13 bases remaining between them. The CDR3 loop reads CATSRARTVLSYEQYF. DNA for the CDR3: TGTGCCACCAGCAGAGCCCGGACGGTCCTCTCCTACGAGCAGTACTTC.

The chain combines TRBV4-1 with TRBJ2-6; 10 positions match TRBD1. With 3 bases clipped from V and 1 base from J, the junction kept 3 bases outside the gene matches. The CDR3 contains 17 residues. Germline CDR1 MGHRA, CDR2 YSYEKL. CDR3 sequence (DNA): TGCGCCAGCAGCCAGGGACAGGGGCCGTCTGGGGCCAACGTCCTGACTTTC. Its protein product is CASSQGQGPSGANVLTF.

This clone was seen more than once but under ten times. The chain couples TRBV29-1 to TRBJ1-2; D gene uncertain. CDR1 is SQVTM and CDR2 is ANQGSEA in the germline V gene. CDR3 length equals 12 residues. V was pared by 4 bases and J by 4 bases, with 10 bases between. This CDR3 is CSVVHMAYGYTF. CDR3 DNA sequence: TGCAGCGTTGTCCACATGGCCTATGGCTACACCTTC.

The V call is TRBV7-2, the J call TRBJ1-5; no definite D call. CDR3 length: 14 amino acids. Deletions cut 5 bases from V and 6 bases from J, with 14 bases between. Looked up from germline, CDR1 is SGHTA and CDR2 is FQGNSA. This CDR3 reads CASSPDRGFQPQHF. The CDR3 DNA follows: TGTGCCAGCAGCCCGGACCGGGGTTTTCAGCCCCAGCATTTT.

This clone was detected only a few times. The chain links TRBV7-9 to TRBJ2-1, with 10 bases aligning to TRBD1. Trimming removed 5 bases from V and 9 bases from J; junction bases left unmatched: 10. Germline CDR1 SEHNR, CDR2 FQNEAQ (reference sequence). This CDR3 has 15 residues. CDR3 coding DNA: TGTGCCAGCAGCGAACCGGGACAGGGGTTCCCTGAGCAGTTCTTC. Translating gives CASSEPGQGFPEQFF.

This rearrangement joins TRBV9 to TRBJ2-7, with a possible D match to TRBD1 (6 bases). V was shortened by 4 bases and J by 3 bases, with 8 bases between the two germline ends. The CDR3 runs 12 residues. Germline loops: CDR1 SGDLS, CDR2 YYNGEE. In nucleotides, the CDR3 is TGTGCCAGCAGCCAGGACAGCTACGAGCAGTACTTC. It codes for CASSQDSYEQYF. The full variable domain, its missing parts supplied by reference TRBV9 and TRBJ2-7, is DSGVTQTPKHLITATGQRVTLRCSPRSGDLSVYWYQQSLDQGLQFLIQYYNGEERAKGNILERFSAQQFPDLHSELNLSSLELGDSALYFCASSQDSYEQYFGPGTRLTVT.

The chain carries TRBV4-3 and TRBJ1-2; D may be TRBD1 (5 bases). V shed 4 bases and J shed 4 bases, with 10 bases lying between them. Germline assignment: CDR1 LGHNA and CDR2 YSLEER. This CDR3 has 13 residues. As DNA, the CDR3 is TGCGCCAGCAGCCCTGAACAGGCCTATGGCTACACCTTC. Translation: CASSPEQAYGYTF.

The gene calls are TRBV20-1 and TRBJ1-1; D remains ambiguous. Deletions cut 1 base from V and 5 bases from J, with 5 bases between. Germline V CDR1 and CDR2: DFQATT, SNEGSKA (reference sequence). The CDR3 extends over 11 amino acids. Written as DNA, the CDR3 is TGCAGTGCTAGAGGCTTGACTGAAGCTTTCTTT. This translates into CSARGLTEAFF.

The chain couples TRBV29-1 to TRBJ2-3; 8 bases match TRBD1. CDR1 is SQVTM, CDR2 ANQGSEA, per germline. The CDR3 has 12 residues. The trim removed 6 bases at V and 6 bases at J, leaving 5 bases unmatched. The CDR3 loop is CSVDAGGDTQYF. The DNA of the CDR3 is TGCAGCGTCGACGCAGGGGGCGATACGCAGTATTTT.

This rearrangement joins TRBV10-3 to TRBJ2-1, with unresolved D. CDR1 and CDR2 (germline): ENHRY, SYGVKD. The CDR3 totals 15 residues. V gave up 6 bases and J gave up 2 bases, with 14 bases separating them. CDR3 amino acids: CAIRPLGSAYNEQFF. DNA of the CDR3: TGTGCCATCAGACCATTAGGTAGTGCCTACAATGAGCAGTTCTTC.